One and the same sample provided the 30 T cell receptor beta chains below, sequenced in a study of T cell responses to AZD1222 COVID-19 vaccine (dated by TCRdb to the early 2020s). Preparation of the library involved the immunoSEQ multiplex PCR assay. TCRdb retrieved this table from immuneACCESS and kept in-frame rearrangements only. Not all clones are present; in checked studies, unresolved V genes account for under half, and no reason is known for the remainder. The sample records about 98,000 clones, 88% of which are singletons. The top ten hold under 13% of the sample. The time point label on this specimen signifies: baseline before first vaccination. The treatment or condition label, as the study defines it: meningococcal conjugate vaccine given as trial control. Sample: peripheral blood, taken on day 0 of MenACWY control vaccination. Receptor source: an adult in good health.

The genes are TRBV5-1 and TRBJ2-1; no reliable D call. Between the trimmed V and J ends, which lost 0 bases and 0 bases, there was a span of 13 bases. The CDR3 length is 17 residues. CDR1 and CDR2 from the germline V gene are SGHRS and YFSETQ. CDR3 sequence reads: CASSLAVLESSYNEQFF. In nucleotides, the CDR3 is TGCGCCAGCAGCTTGGCTGTCCTGGAGAGCTCCTACAATGAGCAGTTCTTC.

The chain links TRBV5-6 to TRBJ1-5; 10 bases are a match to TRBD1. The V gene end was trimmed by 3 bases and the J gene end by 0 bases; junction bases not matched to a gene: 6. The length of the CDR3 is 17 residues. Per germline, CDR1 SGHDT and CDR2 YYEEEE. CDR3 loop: CASSYRTGGNSNQPQHF. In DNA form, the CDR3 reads TGTGCCAGCAGCTACCGGACAGGGGGGAATAGCAATCAGCCCCAGCATTTT.

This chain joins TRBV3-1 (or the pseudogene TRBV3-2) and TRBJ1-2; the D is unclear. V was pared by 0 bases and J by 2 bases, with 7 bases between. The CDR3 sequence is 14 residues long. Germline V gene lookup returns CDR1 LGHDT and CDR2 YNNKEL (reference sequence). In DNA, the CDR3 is TGTGCCAGCAGCCAAGAAAGTGCCAACTATGGCTACACCTTC. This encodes CASSQESANYGYTF.

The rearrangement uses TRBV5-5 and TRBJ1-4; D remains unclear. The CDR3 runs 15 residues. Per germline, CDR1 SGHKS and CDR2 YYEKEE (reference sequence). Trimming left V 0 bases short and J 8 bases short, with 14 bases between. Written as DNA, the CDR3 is TGTGCCAGCAGCTTGGTTGGCAACCCGGGCGAAAAACTGTTTTTT. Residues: CASSLVGNPGEKLFF.

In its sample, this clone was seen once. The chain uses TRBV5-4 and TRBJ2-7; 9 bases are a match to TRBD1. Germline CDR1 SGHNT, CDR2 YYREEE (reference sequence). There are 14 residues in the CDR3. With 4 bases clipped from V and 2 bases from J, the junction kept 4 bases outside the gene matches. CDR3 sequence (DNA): TGTGCCAGCAGCACGGGACAGGGAACCTACGAGCAGTACTTC. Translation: CASSTGQGTYEQYF.

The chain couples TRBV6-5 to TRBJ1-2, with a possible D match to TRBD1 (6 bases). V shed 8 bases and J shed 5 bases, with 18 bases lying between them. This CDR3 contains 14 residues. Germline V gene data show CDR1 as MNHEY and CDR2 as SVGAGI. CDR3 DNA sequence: TGTGCCAGCGCCTCCTTGGGGGCGCGGTATGGCTACACCTTC. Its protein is CASASLGARYGYTF.

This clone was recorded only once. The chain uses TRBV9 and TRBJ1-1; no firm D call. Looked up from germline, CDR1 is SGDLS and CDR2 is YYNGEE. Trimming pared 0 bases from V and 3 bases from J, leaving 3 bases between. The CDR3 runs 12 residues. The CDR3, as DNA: TGTGCCAGCAGCGTAGTGGACACTGAAGCTTTCTTT. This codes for CASSVVDTEAFF.

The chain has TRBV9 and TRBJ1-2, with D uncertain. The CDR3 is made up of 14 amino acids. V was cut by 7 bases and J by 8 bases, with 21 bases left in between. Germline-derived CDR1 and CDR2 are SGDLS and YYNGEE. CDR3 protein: CASCVIGRPGGYTF. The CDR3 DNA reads TGTGCCAGCTGTGTGATTGGACGGCCGGGGGGCTACACCTTC.

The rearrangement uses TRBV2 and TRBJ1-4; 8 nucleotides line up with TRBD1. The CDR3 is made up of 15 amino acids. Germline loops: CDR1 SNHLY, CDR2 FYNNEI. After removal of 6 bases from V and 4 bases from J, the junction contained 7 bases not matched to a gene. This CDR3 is CASRSGTGGNEKLFF. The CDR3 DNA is TGTGCCAGCAGGTCTGGGACAGGCGGTAATGAAAAACTGTTTTTT.

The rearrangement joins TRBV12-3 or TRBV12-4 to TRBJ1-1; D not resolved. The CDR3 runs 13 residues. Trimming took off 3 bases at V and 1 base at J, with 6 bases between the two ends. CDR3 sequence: CASSFRPNTEAFF. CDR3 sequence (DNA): TGTGCCAGCAGTTTCAGGCCGAACACTGAAGCTTTCTTT.

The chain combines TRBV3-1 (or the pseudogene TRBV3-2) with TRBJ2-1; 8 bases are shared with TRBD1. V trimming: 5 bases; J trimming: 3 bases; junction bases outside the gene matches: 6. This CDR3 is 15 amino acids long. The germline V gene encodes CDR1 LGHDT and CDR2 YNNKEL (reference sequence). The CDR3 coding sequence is TGTGCCAGCAGCTTCCGGGACAGGAACTACAATGAGCAGTTCTTC. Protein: CASSFRDRNYNEQFF.

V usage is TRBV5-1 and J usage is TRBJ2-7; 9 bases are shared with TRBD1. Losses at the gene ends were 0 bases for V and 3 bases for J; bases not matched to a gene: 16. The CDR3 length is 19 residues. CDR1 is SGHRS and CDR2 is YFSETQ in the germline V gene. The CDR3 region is CASSLVGWAQGAGIYEQYF. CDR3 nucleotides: TGCGCCAGCAGCTTGGTCGGTTGGGCACAGGGGGCCGGGATCTACGAGCAGTACTTC.

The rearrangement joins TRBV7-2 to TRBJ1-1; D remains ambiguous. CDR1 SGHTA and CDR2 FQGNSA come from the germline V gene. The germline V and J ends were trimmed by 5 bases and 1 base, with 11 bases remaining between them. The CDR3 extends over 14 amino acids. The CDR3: CASSLDRTNTEAFF. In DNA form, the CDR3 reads TGTGCCAGCAGCCTGGACCGCACGAACACTGAAGCTTTCTTT.

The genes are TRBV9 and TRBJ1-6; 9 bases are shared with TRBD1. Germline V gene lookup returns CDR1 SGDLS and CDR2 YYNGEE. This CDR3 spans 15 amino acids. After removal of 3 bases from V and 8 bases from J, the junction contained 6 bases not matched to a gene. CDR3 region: CASSAGQGKDSPLHF. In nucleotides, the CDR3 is TGTGCCAGCAGCGCCGGACAGGGGAAGGATTCACCCCTCCACTTT.

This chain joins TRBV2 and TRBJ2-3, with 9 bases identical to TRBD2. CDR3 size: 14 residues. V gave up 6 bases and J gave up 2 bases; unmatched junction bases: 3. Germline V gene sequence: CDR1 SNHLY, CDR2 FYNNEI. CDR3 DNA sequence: TGTGCCAGCAGCGAGCGGGGGGCCACAGATACGCAGTATTTT. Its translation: CASSERGATDTQYF.

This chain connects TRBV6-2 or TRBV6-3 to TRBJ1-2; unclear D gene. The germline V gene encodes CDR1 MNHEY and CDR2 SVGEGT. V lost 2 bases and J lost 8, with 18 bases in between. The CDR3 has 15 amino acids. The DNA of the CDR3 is TGTGCCAGCAGTTACGAACCTCGACTTGGGAACGGCTACACCTTC. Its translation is CASSYEPRLGNGYTF.

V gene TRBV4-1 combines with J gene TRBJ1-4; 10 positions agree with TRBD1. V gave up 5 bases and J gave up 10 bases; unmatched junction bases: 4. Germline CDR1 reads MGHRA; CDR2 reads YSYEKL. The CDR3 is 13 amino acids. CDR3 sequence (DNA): TGCGCCAGCAGCGGGACAGGGGTGGGAAAACTGTTTTTT. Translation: CASSGTGVGKLFF.

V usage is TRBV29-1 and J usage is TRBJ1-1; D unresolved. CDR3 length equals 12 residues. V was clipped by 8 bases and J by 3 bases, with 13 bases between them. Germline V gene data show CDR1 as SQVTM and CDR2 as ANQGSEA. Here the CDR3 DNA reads TGCAGCCACCCTCGCGCGGACACTGAAGCTTTCTTT. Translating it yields CSHPRADTEAFF. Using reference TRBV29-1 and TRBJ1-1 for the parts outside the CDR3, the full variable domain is SAVISQKPSRDICQRGTSLTIQCQVDSQVTMMFWYRQQPGQSLTLIATANQGSEATYESGFVIDKFPISRPNLTFSTLTVSNMSPEDSSIYLCSHPRADTEAFFGQGTRLTVV.

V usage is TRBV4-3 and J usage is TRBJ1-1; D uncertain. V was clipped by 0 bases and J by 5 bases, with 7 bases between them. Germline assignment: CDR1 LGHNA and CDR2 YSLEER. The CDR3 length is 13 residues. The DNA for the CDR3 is TGCGCCAGCAGCCAAGAGTGGAGAACTGAAGCTTTCTTT. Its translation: CASSQEWRTEAFF.

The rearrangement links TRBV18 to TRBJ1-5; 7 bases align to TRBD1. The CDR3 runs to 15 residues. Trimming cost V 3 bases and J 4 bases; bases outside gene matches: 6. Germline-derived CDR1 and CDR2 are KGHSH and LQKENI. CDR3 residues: CASSPSDRSNQPQHF. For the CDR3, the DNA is TGTGCCAGCTCACCTTCGGACAGGTCTAATCAGCCCCAGCATTTT.

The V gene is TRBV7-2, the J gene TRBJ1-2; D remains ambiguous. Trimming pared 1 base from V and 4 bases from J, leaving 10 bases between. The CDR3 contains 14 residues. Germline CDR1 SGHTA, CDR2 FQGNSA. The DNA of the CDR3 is TGTGCCAGCAGCTTAGATTCCAACCCCTATGGCTACACCTTC. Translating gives CASSLDSNPYGYTF. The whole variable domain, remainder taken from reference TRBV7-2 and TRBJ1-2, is GAGVSQSPSNKVTEKGKDVELRCDPISGHTALYWYRQSLGQGLEFLIYFQGNSAPDKSGLPSDRFSAERTGGSVSTLTIQRTQQEDSAVYLCASSLDSNPYGYTFGSGTRLTVV.

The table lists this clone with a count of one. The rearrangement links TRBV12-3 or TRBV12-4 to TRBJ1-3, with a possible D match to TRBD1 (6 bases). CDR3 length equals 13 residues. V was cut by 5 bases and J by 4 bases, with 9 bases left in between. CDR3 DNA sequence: TGTGCCAGCAGTCCAGGACAGGGAAACACCATATATTTT. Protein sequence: CASSPGQGNTIYF.

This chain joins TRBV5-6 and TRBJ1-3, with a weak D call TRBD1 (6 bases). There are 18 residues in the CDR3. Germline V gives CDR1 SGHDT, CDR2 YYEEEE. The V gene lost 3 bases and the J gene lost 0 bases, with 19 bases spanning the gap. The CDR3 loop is CASSSLSRGLSSGNTIYF. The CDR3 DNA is TGTGCCAGCAGCTCCTTAAGCAGGGGCCTCAGCTCTGGAAACACCATATATTTT.

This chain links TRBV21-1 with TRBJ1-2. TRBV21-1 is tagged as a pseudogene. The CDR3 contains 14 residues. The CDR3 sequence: CASSRREFGYGYTF. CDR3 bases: TGTGCCAGCAGCCGCAGGGAGTTCGGCTATGGCTACACCTTC.

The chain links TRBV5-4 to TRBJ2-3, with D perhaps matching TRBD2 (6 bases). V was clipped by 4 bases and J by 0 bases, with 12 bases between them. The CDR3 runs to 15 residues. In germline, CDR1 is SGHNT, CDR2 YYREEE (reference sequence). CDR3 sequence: CASSPVGGSTDTQYF. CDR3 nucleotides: TGTGCCAGCAGCCCGGTGGGGGGAAGCACAGATACGCAGTATTTT.

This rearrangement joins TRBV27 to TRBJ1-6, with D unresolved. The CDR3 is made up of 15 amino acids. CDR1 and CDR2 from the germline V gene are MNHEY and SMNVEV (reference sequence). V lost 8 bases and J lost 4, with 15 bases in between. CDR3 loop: CASWEAFGYNSPLHF. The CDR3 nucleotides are TGTGCCAGCTGGGAGGCCTTCGGATATAATTCACCCCTCCACTTT.

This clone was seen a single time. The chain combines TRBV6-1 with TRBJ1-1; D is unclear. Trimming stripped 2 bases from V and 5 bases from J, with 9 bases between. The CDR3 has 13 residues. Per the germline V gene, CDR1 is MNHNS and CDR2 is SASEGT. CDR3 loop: CASSENRETEAFF. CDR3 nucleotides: TGTGCCAGCAGTGAAAATCGGGAGACTGAAGCTTTCTTT.

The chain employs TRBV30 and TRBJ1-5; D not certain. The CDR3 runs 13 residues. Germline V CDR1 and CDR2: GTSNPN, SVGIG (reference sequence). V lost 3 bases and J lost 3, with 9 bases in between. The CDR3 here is CAWSAGANQPQHF. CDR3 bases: TGTGCCTGGAGCGCCGGCGCCAATCAGCCCCAGCATTTT.

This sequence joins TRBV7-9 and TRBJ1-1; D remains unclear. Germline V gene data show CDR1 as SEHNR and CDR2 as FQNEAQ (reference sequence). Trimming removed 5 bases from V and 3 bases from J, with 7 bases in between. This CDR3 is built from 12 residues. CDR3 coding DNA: TGTGCCAGCAGCCCGAGAGACACTGAAGCTTTCTTT. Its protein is CASSPRDTEAFF.

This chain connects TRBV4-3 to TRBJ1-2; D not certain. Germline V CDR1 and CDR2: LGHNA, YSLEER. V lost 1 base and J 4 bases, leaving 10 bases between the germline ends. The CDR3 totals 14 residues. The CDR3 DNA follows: TGCGCCAGCAGCCAAGGACGGGTCTCCTATGGCTACACCTTC. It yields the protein CASSQGRVSYGYTF.